This T cell receptor beta chain was identified during a study of memory CD4+ T cells and cytomegalovirus serostatus. Overall study results and limits: Suggested: most of the CMV-linked TCR signature lies in CD4+ memory cells. 67 of 164 known CMV-associated TCRbeta sequences appeared in CD4+ memory.

Assay used: immunoSEQ multiplex PCR; TCRdb lists only in-frame clones, some missing. The sample has tens of thousands of clones; roughly 80% are singletons. With 0 bases removed from V and 7 bases from J, the gap between germline ends came to 13 bases. Germline loops: CDR1 MNHEY, CDR2 SVGAGI. The CDR3 spans 15 residues. Single viable CD3+CD4+CD8-CD45RO+ cells were sorted as the memory CD4+ T cells. Donors' CMV status reflects serum IgG against pp150, pp28, p38, p52. About this clone: Its target is not known.

The chain has TRBV6-5 and TRBJ1-5; possibly TRBD1 for D (6 bases). The receptor comes from an adult in good health and CMV-seronegative. The sequenced sample was memory CD4+ T cells from blood. The CDR3 sequence is CASSYSNRERQPQHF. CDR3 DNA sequence: TGTGCCAGCAGTTACTCGAACAGGGAGCGGCAGCCCCAGCATTTT.